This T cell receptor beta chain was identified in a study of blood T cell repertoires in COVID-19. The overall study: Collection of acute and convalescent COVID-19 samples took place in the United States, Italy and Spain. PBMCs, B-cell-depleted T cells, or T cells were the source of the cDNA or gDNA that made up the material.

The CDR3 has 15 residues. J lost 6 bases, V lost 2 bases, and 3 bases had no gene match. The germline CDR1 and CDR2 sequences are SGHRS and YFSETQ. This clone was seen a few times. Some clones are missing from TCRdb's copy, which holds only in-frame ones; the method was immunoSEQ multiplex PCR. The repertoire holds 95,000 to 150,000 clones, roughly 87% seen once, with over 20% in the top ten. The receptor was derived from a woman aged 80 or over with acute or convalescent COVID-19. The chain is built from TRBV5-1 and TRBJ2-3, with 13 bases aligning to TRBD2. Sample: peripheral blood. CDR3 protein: CASSFTTSGGDTQYF. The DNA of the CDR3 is TGCGCCAGCAGCTTCACGACTAGCGGGGGGGATACGCAGTATTTT. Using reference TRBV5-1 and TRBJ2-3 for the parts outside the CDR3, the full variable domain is KAGVTQTPRYLIKTRGQQVTLSCSPISGHRSVSWYQQTPGQGLQFLFEYFSETQRNKGNFPGRFSGRQFSNSRSEMNVSTLELGDSALYLCASSFTTSGGDTQYFGPGTRLTVL.